This T cell receptor beta chain was recorded in a study of blood T cell repertoires in COVID-19. Assay used: immunoSEQ multiplex PCR; TCRdb lists only in-frame clones, some missing. This table holds tens of thousands of clones, more than 75% found once. V was clipped by 4 bases and J by 4 bases, with 14 bases between them. In germline, CDR1 is SGHRS, CDR2 YFSETQ. The CDR3 is 14 amino acids. The rearrangement joins TRBV5-1 to TRBJ1-2; D uncertain. This TCR was recovered from a human donor in a cohort sampled during active COVID-19. What was sequenced was peripheral blood. The CDR3 region has the DNA TGCGCCAGCAGCGACTCGGCCGGTCGCTATGGCTACACCTTC. Translating it yields CASSDSAGRYGYTF.